This T cell receptor beta chain was sequenced in a study of CD8 T cells in ankylosing spondylitis. TCRdb reprocessed the 5' RACE reads with MiXCR, giving one entry per CDR3 protein. The sample includes around 250,000 distinct CDR3 sequences, roughly 32% of them seen just once. This CDR3 region has 17 residues. The V and J ends lost 3 bases and 1 base, in that order; junction bases with no gene match: 5. The germline gives CDR1 MNHEY, CDR2 SVGAGI. As concerns this clonotype: Antigen: not known.

Findings of the study overall: It appeared that ankylosing spondylitis blood was characterized by a TCR beta motif of about 8 highly homologous variants.

This clonotype was obtained from a male donor with ankylosing spondylitis or in good health (not recorded which). The source material was blood, either unsorted or a sorted T cell fraction (not recorded which). The chain employs TRBV6-5 and TRBJ2-5, with 13 bases aligning to TRBD2. The CDR3 DNA is TGTGCCAGCAGTTATTCTGGACTAGCGGGGGCCCAAGAGACCCAGTACTTC. This sequence encodes CASSYSGLAGAQETQYF.